The 28 T cell receptor beta chains listed next were all sequenced from one sample in a study of T cell changes during pregnancy in multiple sclerosis. Using immunoSEQ multiplex PCR, the repertoire was profiled, and TCRdb retains in-frame clones only, with some absent. This table holds some 80,000 clones, more than 80% found once. The specimen was peripheral blood, collected in the first trimester of pregnancy. All receptors derive from a female donor in good health, enrolled as a control in a pregnancy study.

The V gene is TRBV6-1, the J gene TRBJ1-2; 8 positions agree with TRBD1. The CDR3 is made up of 14 amino acids. Germline lookup yields CDR1 MNHNS and CDR2 SASEGT. Trimming cost V 5 bases and J 4 bases; bases outside gene matches: 6. The CDR3 is CASSSGQGSYGYTF. CDR3 coding DNA: TGTGCCAGCAGTTCTGGACAGGGATCCTATGGCTACACCTTC.

The chain links TRBV6-1 to TRBJ1-2; 11 bases are a match to TRBD1. The V segment lost 4 bases and the J segment 8 bases; nucleotides outside the gene matches: 12. In germline, CDR1 is MNHNS, CDR2 SASEGT. The CDR3 has 16 residues. The CDR3 loop is CASSGPPGQGVGGYTF. The CDR3 DNA reads as TGTGCCAGCAGTGGCCCCCCGGGACAGGGGGTGGGAGGCTACACCTTC.

This clone showed up just a few times. This chain's CDR3 is CASSQSTGRRAEAFF. In DNA, the CDR3 is TGCGCCAGCAGTCAATCAACAGGCCGACGCGCTGAAGCTTTCTTT. This rearrangement joins TRBV23-1 to TRBJ1-1, with D possibly being TRBD1 (5 bases). TRBV23-1 is an ORF, with its function uncertain. This CDR3 region has 15 residues. The V and J ends lost 0 bases and 6 bases respectively, with 14 bases between them.

This rearrangement joins TRBV7-2 to TRBJ2-5; possibly TRBD2 for D (7 bases). Trimming stripped 6 bases from V and 5 bases from J, with 16 bases between. Looked up from germline, CDR1 is SGHTA and CDR2 is FQGNSA. The CDR3 has 14 residues. CDR3 bases: TGTGCCAGCAGGGCCCGGGGGGCCGGGGAGACCCAGTACTTC. Translated, it gives CASRARGAGETQYF.

The chain is built from TRBV6-1 and TRBJ1-1; D ambiguous. Per germline, CDR1 MNHNS and CDR2 SASEGT. CDR3 size: 11 residues. V dropped 5 bases and J dropped 6 bases, with 7 bases sitting between them. CDR3 coding DNA: TGTGCCAGCAGTAGGGAGGCTGAAGCTTTCTTT. It specifies CASSREAEAFF.

The chain employs TRBV28 and TRBJ2-5; D ambiguous. This CDR3 has 14 residues. Germline CDR1 reads MDHEN; CDR2 reads SYDVKM. Deletions cut 2 bases from V and 5 bases from J, with 12 bases between. Here the CDR3 DNA reads TGTGCCAGCAGTTTACCCGGGTTGCTGGAGACCCAGTACTTC. This codes for CASSLPGLLETQYF.

The chain carries TRBV7-2 and TRBJ1-1; 8 bases map to TRBD1. This CDR3 spans 15 amino acids. The germline gives CDR1 SGHTA, CDR2 FQGNSA. V shed 8 bases and J 7 bases; nucleotides not matched to a gene: 15. CDR3 protein: CASHRGGRADNEAFF. The CDR3 bases are TGTGCCAGCCACAGGGGGGGCCGGGCAGACAATGAAGCTTTCTTT. Together with reference TRBV7-2 and TRBJ1-1, the CDR3 gives the full variable domain: GAGVSQSPSNKVTEKGKDVELRCDPISGHTALYWYRQSLGQGLEFLIYFQGNSAPDKSGLPSDRFSAERTGGSVSTLTIQRTQQEDSAVYLCASHRGGRADNEAFFGQGTRLTVV.

CDR3 protein: CASSRDGQGAVRQYF. The CDR3 DNA follows: TGCGCCAGCAGCCGGGACGGACAGGGGGCGGTGAGGCAGTATTTT. V usage is TRBV4-1 and J usage is TRBJ2-3; TRBD1 matches at 11 bases. Germline V gene data show CDR1 as MGHRA and CDR2 as YSYEKL. With V trimmed by 4 bases and J by 11 bases, 11 bases remained unmatched. The CDR3 length is 15 residues.

The chain couples TRBV28 to TRBJ1-5; the D gene is possibly TRBD1 (5 bases). Trimming cost V 2 bases and J 1 base, with 9 bases left between them. Germline V gives CDR1 MDHEN, CDR2 SYDVKM. This CDR3 is 15 amino acids long. The CDR3 coding sequence is TGTGCCAGCAGTTTAGTGGGGGGAAGCAATCAGCCCCAGCATTTT. Its protein is CASSLVGGSNQPQHF.

In its sample, this clone was seen once. CDR3 nucleotide sequence: TGTGCCAGCTCACCCCTAGCGGGGAGGTCCTACAATGAGCAGTTCTTC. It yields the protein CASSPLAGRSYNEQFF. The chain uses TRBV18 and TRBJ2-1; TRBD2 matches 9 bases. The V gene's germline CDR1 is KGHSH and CDR2 LQKENI. V was pared by 3 bases and J by 1 base, with 4 bases of the junction left unmatched. The CDR3 extends over 16 amino acids.

This sequence joins TRBV2 and TRBJ2-3; D remains ambiguous. The CDR3 loop spans 14 amino acids. Germline-derived CDR1 and CDR2 are SNHLY and FYNNEI. The V gene lost 4 bases and the J gene lost 10 bases, with 18 bases spanning the gap. The CDR3 DNA reads TGTGCCAGCAGTGGCCTGCAGTCGCGGTCCGCGCAGTATTTT. Amino acids: CASSGLQSRSAQYF. Filled out from reference TRBV2 and TRBJ2-3, the complete variable domain reads EPEVTQTPSHQVTQMGQEVILRCVPISNHLYFYWYRQILGQKVEFLVSFYNNEISEKSEIFDDQFSVERPDGSNFTLKIRSTKLEDSAMYFCASSGLQSRSAQYFGPGTRLTVL.

The chain uses TRBV10-3 and TRBJ2-3; 10 bases align to TRBD2. This CDR3 region has 14 residues. In germline, CDR1 is ENHRY, CDR2 SYGVKD. The V and J ends lost 10 bases and 0 bases, in that order; junction bases with no gene match: 4. The CDR3 nucleotides are TGTGCCACAAAGACTAGCGGGAGCACAGATACGCAGTATTTT. This codes for CATKTSGSTDTQYF.

The chain uses TRBV16 and TRBJ1-5; TRBD1 agrees at 8 bases. Unmatched junction bases numbered 6, after V lost 1 base and J lost 4 bases. The CDR3 has 16 residues. Germline assignment: CDR1 KGHSY and CDR2 FQNENV. The CDR3 nucleotides read TGTGCCAGCAGCCAATTCGACAGGGGTGCAAATCAGCCCCAGCATTTT. Translating it yields CASSQFDRGANQPQHF.

This clone appeared a few times. The J gene is TRBJ2-7, the V gene TRBV18; 8 nucleotides line up with TRBD1. Germline V gene sequence: CDR1 KGHSH, CDR2 LQKENI. CDR3 length: 16 amino acids. J gave up 2 bases and V 3 bases, and 9 bases lay outside the gene matches. The CDR3 spells CASSPSGQAGTYEQYF. The DNA of the CDR3 is TGTGCCAGCTCACCGTCGGGACAGGCTGGGACCTACGAGCAGTACTTC.

The gene calls are TRBV30 and TRBJ2-1; TRBD2 matches 9 bases. V dropped 3 bases and J dropped 4; count of bases not matched to a gene: 16. The CDR3 loop spans 18 amino acids. The germline V gene has CDR1 GTSNPN and CDR2 SVGIG (reference sequence). The CDR3 DNA follows: TGTGCCTGGAGCTCACCCTATAGCGGGAGACAACCATACAATGAGCAGTTCTTC. As protein: CAWSSPYSGRQPYNEQFF.

The rearrangement uses TRBV2 and TRBJ1-5, with TRBD1 identical over 9 bases. Trimming cost V 6 bases and J 0 bases; bases outside gene matches: 12. The CDR3 length is 18 residues. Germline CDR1 SNHLY, CDR2 FYNNEI. The DNA for the CDR3 is TGTGCCAGCAGGCGGGACAGGGCACAACTTTATAGCAATCAGCCCCAGCATTTT. Its protein is CASRRDRAQLYSNQPQHF.

V and J are TRBV28 and TRBJ2-2; 7 bases fit TRBD2. The CDR3 is made up of 16 amino acids. Trimming removed 4 bases from V and 7 bases from J; junction bases left unmatched: 12. Germline V gene sequence: CDR1 MDHEN, CDR2 SYDVKM. The CDR3: CASSSGRAGRVGELFF. In DNA, the CDR3 is TGTGCCAGCAGTTCGGGAAGGGCAGGGAGGGTCGGGGAGCTGTTTTTT.

The gene calls are TRBV7-9 and TRBJ2-6, with TRBD1 identical over 8 bases. CDR3 length: 19 residues. J lost 0 bases, V lost 3 bases, and 10 bases had no gene match. From germline, CDR1 is SEHNR and CDR2 FQNEAQ (reference sequence). CDR3 region: CASSLGFRQGTSGANVLTF. The CDR3 bases are TGTGCCAGCAGCTTGGGATTTAGACAGGGGACCTCTGGGGCCAACGTCCTGACTTTC.

The table lists this clone with a count of one. The V and J genes are TRBV7-9 and TRBJ2-7, with 7 bases aligning to TRBD1. Trimming removed 5 bases from V and 9 bases from J; junction bases left unmatched: 16. Per the germline V gene, CDR1 is SEHNR and CDR2 is FQNEAQ (reference sequence). The CDR3 consists of 15 residues. In DNA form, the CDR3 reads TGTGCCAGCAGCCCCCGACAGGGCTCAAACGTCGGGCAGTACTTC. It yields the protein CASSPRQGSNVGQYF.

This chain joins TRBV27 and TRBJ2-1, with 7 bases aligning to TRBD2. CDR1 and CDR2 from the germline V gene are MNHEY and SMNVEV (reference sequence). CDR3 length: 18 amino acids. With V trimmed by 2 bases and J by 0 bases, 10 bases remained unmatched. CDR3 in DNA: TGTGCCAGCAGTTTAGGCGGTAGCGGGCGTTACTCCTACAATGAGCAGTTCTTC. This codes for CASSLGGSGRYSYNEQFF.

The chain couples TRBV7-2 to TRBJ2-1; 8 nucleotides agree with TRBD2. Germline CDR1 SGHTA, CDR2 FQGNSA. Losses at the gene ends were 6 bases for V and 7 bases for J; bases not matched to a gene: 14. This CDR3 has 16 amino acids. CDR3 sequence (DNA): TGTGCCAGCAGTTCTAATCTAGCGGGCATCGTGAATGAGCAGTTCTTC. Protein product: CASSSNLAGIVNEQFF.

This rearrangement joins TRBV5-1 to TRBJ2-7, with TRBD1 matching over 8 bases. The CDR3 runs to 15 residues. Germline values: CDR1 SGHRS, CDR2 YFSETQ. Trimming took 3 bases from V and 0 from J; bases not matched to a gene: 5. The CDR3 DNA reads TGCGCCAGCAGCTATGGACAGGGAAGCTCCTACGAGCAGTACTTC. Translation: CASSYGQGSSYEQYF.

This chain uses TRBV11-3 with TRBJ2-1; TRBD1 matches at 7 bases. The germline gives CDR1 SGHNT, CDR2 YENEEA. The trim removed 5 bases at V and 5 bases at J, leaving 6 bases unmatched. CDR3 length: 14 amino acids. CDR3 loop: CASSTGQVNNEQFF. CDR3 coding DNA: TGTGCCAGCAGCACCGGACAGGTAAACAATGAGCAGTTCTTC.

The chain is built from TRBV27 and TRBJ1-5, with 7 nucleotides matching TRBD1. Germline CDR1 reads MNHEY; CDR2 reads SMNVEV (reference sequence). This CDR3 contains 14 residues. V was pared by 3 bases and J by 3 bases, with 2 bases of the junction left unmatched. The DNA for the CDR3 is TGTGCCAGCAGTTTTGACAGGGCCAATCAGCCCCAGCATTTT. It translates to CASSFDRANQPQHF.

In nucleotides, the CDR3 is TGTGCCAGCAGTTTTCCTCCGGACAGGGAATTTAACTATGGCTACACCTTC. Its protein product is CASSFPPDREFNYGYTF. The chain carries TRBV28 and TRBJ1-2; 8 nucleotides line up with TRBD1. This CDR3 contains 17 residues. Germline-derived CDR1 and CDR2 are MDHEN and SYDVKM. V lost 3 bases to trimming and J lost 1 base; unmatched junction nucleotides: 10.

The chain joins TRBV19 to TRBJ2-1; TRBD2 might be the D (6 bases). This CDR3 has 16 residues. V lost 6 bases and J lost 7, with 22 bases in between. In germline, CDR1 is LNHDA, CDR2 SQIVND (reference sequence). The CDR3 region has the DNA TGTGCCAGTAGAAGTATTAGCGGATTACATGAGAATGAGCAGTTCTTC. Encoded protein: CASRSISGLHENEQFF.

The gene calls are TRBV5-1 and TRBJ2-7; the match to TRBD2 covers 12 bases. This CDR3 contains 15 residues. The germline V gene has CDR1 SGHRS and CDR2 YFSETQ. V was pared by 3 bases and J by 5 bases, with 6 bases of the junction left unmatched. The DNA for the CDR3 is TGCGCCAGCAGCTCATGGACTAGCGGGATGAACGAGCAGTACTTC. This gives the protein CASSSWTSGMNEQYF.

V and J are TRBV6-4 and TRBJ1-2; unclear D gene. V was trimmed by 5 bases and J by 2 bases, leaving 9 bases between them. Germline lookup yields CDR1 MRHNA and CDR2 SNTAGT. This CDR3 spans 13 amino acids. DNA of the CDR3: TGTGCCAGCAGTCGCGGAGAGAACTATGGCTACACCTTC. As protein: CASSRGENYGYTF.